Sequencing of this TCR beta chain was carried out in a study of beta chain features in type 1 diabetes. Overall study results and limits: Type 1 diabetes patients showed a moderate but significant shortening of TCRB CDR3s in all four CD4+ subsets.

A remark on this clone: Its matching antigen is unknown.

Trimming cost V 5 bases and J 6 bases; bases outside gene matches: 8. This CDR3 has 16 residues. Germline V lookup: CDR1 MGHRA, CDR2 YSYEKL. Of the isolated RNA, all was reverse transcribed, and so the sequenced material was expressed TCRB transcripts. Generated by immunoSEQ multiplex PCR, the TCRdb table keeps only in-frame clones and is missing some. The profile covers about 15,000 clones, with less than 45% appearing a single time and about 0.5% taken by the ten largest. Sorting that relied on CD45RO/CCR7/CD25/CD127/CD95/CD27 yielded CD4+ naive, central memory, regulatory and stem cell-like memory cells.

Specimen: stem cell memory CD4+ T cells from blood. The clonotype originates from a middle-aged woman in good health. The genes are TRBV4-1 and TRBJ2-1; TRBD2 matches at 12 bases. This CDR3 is CASSFLGLAGRNEQFF. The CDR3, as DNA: TGCGCCAGCAGCTTTTTAGGACTAGCGGGGCGCAATGAGCAGTTCTTC.